The present T cell receptor (beta chain) was sequenced within a study of glioma-infiltrating T cells after dendritic cell vaccination. A few counts support this clone. The protocol was immunoSEQ multiplex PCR, while the TCRdb copy is restricted to in-frame clones and leaves out a portion. The table records 55,000 to 75,000 clones, 70% to 85% of them present only once. Time point denoted: after dendritic cell vaccination, including at tumor progression/relapse. Only patients with spare fresh-frozen tumor and over two years of follow-up were included. The sequence derives from a human donor with glioblastoma. Source: blood, taken after dendritic cell vaccination.

The CDR3 sequence is CASSARQGEKLFF. Here the CDR3 DNA reads TGTGCCAGTAGTGCCCGACAAGGCGAAAAACTGTTTTTT. The chain uses TRBV19 and TRBJ1-4; D is uncertain. The CDR3 contains 13 residues. The V and J ends lost 5 bases and 8 bases respectively, with 12 bases between them. The germline V gene encodes CDR1 LNHDA and CDR2 SQIVND (reference sequence). The full variable domain, with the rest looked up from reference TRBV19 and TRBJ1-4, is DGGITQSPKYLFRKEGQNVTLSCEQNLNHDAMYWYRQDPGQGLRLIYYSQIVNDFQKGDIAEGYSVSREKKESFPLTVTSAQKNPTAFYLCASSARQGEKLFFGSGTQLSVL.